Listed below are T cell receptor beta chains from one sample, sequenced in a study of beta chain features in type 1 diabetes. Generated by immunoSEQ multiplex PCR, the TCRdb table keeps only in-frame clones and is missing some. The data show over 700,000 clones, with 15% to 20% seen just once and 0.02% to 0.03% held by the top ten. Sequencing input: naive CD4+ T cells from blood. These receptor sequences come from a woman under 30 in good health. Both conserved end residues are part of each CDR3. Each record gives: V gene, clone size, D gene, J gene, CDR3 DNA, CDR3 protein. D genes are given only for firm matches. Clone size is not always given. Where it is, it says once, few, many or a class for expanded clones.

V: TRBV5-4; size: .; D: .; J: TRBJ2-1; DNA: TGTGCCAGCAGCTTGATTCCGGGCAATGAGCAGTTCTTC; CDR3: CASSLIPGNEQFF
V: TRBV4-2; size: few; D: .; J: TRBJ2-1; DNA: TGTGCCAGCAGCCGCCCGTTTCCGGACAATGAGCAGTTCTTC; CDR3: CASSRPFPDNEQFF
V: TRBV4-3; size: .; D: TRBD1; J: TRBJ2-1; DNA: TGCGCCAGCAGCCTCGCCAGGGGGCTTTACAATGAGCAGTTCTTC; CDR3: CASSLARGLYNEQFF
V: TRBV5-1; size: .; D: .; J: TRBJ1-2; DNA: TGCGCCAGCAGCTTGCGGGGGGTAGAACATGGCTACACCTTC; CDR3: CASSLRGVEHGYTF
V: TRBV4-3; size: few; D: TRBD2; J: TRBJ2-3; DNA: TGCGCCAGCAGCCTCTCGACTAGCGCGAGAGATACGCAGTATTTT; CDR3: CASSLSTSARDTQYF
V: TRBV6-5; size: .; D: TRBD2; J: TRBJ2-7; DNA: TGTGCCAGCAGCACTCTAGCGGGAGACTCGTACGAGCAGTACTTC; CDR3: CASSTLAGDSYEQYF
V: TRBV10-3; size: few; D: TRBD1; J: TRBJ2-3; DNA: TGTGCCATCAGCGACCCCGGACAGGGTGACCGTAGCACAGATACGCAGTATTTT; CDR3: CAISDPGQGDRSTDTQYF
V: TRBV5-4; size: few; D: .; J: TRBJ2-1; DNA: TGTGCCAGCAGCCAGCAAGACGGGAGTAAGCAGTTCTTC; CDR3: CASSQQDGSKQFF
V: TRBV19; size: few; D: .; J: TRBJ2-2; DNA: TGTGCCAGTAGTAAACAACAGGGATCGGGCACCGGGGAGCTGTTTTTT; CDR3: CASSKQQGSGTGELFF
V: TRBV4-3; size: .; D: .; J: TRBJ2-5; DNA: TGCGCCAGCAGCCGGGGTACGACCTACCAAGAGACCCAGTACTTC; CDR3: CASSRGTTYQETQYF
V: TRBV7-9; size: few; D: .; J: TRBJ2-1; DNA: TGTGCCAGCAGCTTAGTCTTCGGGCAGCCTTACTCCTACAATGAGCAGTTCTTC; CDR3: CASSLVFGQPYSYNEQFF
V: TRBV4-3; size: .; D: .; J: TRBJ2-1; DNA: TGCGCCAGCAGCCGATCCGGGACGCAGCGAAGTGAGCAGTTCTTC; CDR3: CASSRSGTQRSEQFF
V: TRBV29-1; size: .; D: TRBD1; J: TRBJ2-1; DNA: TGCAGCGTTGAAGATATGACGTGGAGGGACAGGAGGATTCCCAGCGAAAGCTCCTACAATGAGCAGTTCTTC; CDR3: CSVEDMTWRDRRIPSESSYNEQFF
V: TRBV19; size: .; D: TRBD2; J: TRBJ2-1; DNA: TGTGCCAGTAGTTCTCTAGCGGGATACAATGAGCAGTTCTTC; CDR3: CASSSLAGYNEQFF
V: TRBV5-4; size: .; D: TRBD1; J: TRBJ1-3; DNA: TGTGCCAGCAGCTTGGGACAGGGAGCTGGAAACACCATATATTTT; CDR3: CASSLGQGAGNTIYF
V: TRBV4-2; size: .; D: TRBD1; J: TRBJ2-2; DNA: TGTGCCAGCAGCCCAGGGGGTGTTTTCACCGGGGAGCTGTTTTTT; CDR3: CASSPGGVFTGELFF
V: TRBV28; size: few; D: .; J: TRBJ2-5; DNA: TGTGCCACCTACCGGACCAACCAAGAGACCCAGTACTTC; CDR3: CATYRTNQETQYF
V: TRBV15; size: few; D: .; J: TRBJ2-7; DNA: TGTGCCACCAGCAGAGATGGCAGGGTTGAGCAGTACTTC; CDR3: CATSRDGRVEQYF
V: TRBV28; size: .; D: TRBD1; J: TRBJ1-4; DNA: TGTGCCAGCAGTCCTCTCCCAGGACAGGGTTACATCACTAATGAAAAACTGTTTTTT; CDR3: CASSPLPGQGYITNEKLFF
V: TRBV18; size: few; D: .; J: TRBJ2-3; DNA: TGTGCCAGCTCACCGACAACGGCCGGCCGGAGGAGTAGCACAGATACGCAGTATTTT; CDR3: CASSPTTAGRRSSTDTQYF
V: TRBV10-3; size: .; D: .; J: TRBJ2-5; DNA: TGTGCCATCAGTGAAGGGCAACAGCAGATGGCCCAGTACTTC; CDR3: CAISEGQQQMAQYF
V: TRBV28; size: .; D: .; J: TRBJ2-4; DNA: TGTGCCAGCAGCTCCGAGGGGATAAACATTCAGTACTTC; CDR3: CASSSEGINIQYF
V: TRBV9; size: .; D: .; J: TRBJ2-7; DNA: TGTGCCAGCAGCGTGCGACAGGAAGCCTACGAGCAGTACTTC; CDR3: CASSVRQEAYEQYF
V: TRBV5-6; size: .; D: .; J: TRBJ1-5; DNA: TGTGCCAGCAGCTTGGACAGAAATCAGCCCCAGCATTTT; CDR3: CASSLDRNQPQHF
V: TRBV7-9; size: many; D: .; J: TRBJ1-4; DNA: TGTGCCAGCAGCCTTACGTCGGGGGCTGAAAAACTGTTTTTT; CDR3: CASSLTSGAEKLFF
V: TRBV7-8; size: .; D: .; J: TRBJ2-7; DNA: TGTGCCAGCAGCTCCCGGGACTTGCTTTCCGAGCAGTACTTC; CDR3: CASSSRDLLSEQYF
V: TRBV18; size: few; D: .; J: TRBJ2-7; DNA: TGTGCCAGCTCACGAGGACAGCGAGACTACGAGCAGTACTTC; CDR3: CASSRGQRDYEQYF
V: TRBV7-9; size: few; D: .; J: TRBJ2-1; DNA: TGTGCCAGCAGACCCGGGACGTACTCCTACAATGAGCAGTTCTTC; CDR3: CASRPGTYSYNEQFF
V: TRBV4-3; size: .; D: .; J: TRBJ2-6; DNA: TGCGCCAGCAGCCAATTCCGCCGCGGGGTTGGGGCCAACGTCCTGACTTTC; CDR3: CASSQFRRGVGANVLTF
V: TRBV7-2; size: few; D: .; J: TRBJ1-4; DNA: TGTGCCAGCAGCAGCGGTTCCATCTATGAAAAACTGTTTTTT; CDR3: CASSSGSIYEKLFF
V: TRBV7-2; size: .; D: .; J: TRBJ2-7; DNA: TGTGCCAGCAGCTTAGTCGGTTTGTGGACCTACGAGCAGTACTTC; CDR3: CASSLVGLWTYEQYF
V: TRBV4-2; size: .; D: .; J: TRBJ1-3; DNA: TGTGCCAGCAGCCAAGGCCGACGGGGCACTGGAAACACCATATATTTT; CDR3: CASSQGRRGTGNTIYF
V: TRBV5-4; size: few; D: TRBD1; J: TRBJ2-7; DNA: TGTGCCAGCAGCTGGGACAGGGCAACCTACGAGCAGTACTTC; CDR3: CASSWDRATYEQYF
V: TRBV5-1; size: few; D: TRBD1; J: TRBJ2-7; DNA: TGCGCCAGCAGCAGGGACAGGACAATCTACGAGCAGTACTTC; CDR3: CASSRDRTIYEQYF
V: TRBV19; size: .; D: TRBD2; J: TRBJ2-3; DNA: TGTGCCAGTAAGAACCGGGACTATTCGCAAACGCAGTATTTT; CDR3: CASKNRDYSQTQYF
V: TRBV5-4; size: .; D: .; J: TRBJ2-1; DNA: TGTGCCAGCAGTTTCTGGGGGAATGAGCAGTTCTTC; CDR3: CASSFWGNEQFF